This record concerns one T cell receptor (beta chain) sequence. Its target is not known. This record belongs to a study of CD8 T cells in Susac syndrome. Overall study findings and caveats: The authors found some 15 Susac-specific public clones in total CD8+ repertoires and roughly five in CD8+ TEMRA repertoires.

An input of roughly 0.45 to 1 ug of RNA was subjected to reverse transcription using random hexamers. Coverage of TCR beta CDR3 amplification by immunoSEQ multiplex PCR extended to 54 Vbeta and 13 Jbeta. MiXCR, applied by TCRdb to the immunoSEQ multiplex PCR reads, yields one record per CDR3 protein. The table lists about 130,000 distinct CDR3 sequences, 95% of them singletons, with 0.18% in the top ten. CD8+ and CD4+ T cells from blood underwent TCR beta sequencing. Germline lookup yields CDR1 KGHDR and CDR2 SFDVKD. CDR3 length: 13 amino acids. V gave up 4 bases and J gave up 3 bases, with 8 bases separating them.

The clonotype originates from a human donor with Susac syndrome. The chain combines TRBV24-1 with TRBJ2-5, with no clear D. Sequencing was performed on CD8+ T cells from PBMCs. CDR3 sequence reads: CATSDPSEETQYF. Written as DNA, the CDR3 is TGTGCCACCAGTGACCCCTCAGAAGAGACCCAGTACTTC.